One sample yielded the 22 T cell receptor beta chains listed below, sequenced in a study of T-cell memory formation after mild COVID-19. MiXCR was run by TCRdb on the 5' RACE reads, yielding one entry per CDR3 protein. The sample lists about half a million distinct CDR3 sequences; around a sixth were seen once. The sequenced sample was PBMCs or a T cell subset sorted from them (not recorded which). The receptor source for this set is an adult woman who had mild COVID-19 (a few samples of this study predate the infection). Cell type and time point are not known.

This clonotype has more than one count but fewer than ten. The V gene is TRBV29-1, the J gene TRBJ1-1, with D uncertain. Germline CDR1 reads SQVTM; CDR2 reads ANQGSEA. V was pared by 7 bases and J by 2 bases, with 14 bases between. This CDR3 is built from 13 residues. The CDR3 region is CSGQVVTNTEAFF. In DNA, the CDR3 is TGCAGCGGGCAAGTCGTGACCAACACTGAAGCTTTCTTT.

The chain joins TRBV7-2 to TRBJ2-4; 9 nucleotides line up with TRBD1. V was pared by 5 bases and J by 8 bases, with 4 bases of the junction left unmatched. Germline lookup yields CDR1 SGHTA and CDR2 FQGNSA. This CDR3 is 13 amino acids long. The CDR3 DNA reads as TGTGCCAGCAGCGAAAACAGGGGGCACATTCAGTACTTC. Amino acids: CASSENRGHIQYF.

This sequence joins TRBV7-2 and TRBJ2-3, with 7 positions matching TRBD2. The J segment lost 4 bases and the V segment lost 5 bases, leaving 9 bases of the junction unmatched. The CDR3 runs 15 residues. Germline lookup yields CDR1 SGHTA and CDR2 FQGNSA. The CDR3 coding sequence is TGTGCCAGCAGCCCCGGACTAGTTCATCCAGATACGCAGTATTTT. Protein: CASSPGLVHPDTQYF. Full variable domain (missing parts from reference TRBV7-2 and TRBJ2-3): GAGVSQSPSNKVTEKGKDVELRCDPISGHTALYWYRQSLGQGLEFLIYFQGNSAPDKSGLPSDRFSAERTGGSVSTLTIQRTQQEDSAVYLCASSPGLVHPDTQYFGPGTRLTVL.

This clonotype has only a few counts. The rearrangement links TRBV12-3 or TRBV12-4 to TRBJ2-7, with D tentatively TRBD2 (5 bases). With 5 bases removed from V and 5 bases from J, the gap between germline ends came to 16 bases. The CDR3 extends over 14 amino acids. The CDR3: CASSIRGPGHEQYF. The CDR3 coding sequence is TGTGCCAGCAGTATCCGGGGTCCTGGCCACGAGCAGTACTTC.

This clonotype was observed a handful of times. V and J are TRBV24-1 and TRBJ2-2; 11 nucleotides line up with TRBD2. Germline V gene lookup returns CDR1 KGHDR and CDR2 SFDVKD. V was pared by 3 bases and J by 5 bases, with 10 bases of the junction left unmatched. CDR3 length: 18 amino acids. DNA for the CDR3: TGTGCCACCAGTGATGCTACTAGCGGGAGTGTTTTTACCGGGGAGCTGTTTTTT. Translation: CATSDATSGSVFTGELFF.

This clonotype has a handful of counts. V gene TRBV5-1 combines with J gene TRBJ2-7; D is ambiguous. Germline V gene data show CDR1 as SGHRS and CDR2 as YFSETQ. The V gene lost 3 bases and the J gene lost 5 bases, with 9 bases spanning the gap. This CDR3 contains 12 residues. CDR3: CASSYQYDEQYF. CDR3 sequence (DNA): TGCGCCAGCAGCTACCAGTATGACGAGCAGTACTTC.

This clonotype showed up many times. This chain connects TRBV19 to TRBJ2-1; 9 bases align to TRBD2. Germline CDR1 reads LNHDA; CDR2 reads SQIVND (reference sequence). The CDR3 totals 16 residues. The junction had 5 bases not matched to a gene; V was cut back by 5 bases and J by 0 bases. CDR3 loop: CASSVGLATSYNEQFF. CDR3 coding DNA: TGTGCCAGTAGTGTCGGACTAGCGACCTCCTACAATGAGCAGTTCTTC.

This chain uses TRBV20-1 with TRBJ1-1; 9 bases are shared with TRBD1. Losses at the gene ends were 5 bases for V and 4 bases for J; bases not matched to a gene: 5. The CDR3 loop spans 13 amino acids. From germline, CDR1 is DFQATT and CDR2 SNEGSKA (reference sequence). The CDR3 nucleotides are TGCAGTGCTGCACAGGGGGCGGGCACTGAAGCTTTCTTT. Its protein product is CSAAQGAGTEAFF.

The CDR3 sequence is CSARGLALKVHNEQFF. CDR3 sequence (DNA): TGCAGTGCTAGGGGACTAGCATTGAAGGTCCACAATGAGCAGTTCTTC. The chain joins TRBV20-1 to TRBJ2-1; 9 bases are shared with TRBD2. Per germline, CDR1 DFQATT and CDR2 SNEGSKA (reference sequence). This CDR3 is built from 16 residues. V lost 3 bases and J lost 5; bases outside the gene matches: 11.

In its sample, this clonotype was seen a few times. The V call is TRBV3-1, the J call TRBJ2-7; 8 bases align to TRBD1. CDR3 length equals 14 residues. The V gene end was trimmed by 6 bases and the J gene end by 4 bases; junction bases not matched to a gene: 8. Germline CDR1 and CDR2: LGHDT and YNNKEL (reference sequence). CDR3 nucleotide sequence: TGTGCCAGCAGGCGACAGGGGAAGGGATACGAGCAGTACTTC. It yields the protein CASRRQGKGYEQYF.

The CDR3 sequence: CASSFLQYGTGELFF. The CDR3 DNA follows: TGTGCCAGCAGTTTTTTGCAGTATGGCACCGGGGAGCTGTTTTTT. The chain combines TRBV27 with TRBJ2-2, with no clear D. V shed 3 bases and J shed 4 bases, with 12 bases lying between them. CDR3 length: 15 amino acids. CDR1 MNHEY and CDR2 SMNVEV come from the germline V gene (reference sequence).

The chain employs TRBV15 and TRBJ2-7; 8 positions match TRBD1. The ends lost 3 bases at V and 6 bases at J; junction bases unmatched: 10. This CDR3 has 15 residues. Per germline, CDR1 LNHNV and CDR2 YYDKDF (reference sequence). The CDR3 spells CATSRERTGSSEQYF. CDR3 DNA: TGTGCCACCAGCAGGGAGAGGACAGGGTCGTCCGAGCAGTACTTC.

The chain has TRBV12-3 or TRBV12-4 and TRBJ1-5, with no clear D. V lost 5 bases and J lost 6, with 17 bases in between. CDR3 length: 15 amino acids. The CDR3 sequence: CASSPSRGQFQPQHF. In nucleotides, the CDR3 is TGTGCCAGCAGTCCCTCGCGGGGTCAGTTTCAGCCCCAGCATTTT.

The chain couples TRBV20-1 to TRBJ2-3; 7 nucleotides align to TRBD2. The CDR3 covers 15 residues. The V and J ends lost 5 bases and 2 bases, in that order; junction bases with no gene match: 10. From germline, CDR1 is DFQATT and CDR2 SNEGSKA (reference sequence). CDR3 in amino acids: CSAALTSRPTDTQYF. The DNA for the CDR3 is TGCAGTGCTGCCTTGACTAGCAGACCCACAGATACGCAGTATTTT.

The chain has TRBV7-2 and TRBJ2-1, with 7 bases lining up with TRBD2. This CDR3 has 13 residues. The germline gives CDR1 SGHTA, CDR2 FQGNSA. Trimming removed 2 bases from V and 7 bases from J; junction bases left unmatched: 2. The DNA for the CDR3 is TGTGCCAGCAGCTTATCGGGGGGAAATGAGCAGTTCTTC. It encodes CASSLSGGNEQFF.

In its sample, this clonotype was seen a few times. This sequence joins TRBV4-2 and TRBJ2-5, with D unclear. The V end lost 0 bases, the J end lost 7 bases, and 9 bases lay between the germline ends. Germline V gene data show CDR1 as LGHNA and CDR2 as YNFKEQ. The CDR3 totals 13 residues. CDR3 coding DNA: TGTGCCAGCAGCCAAGATAACTCCGGGACCCAGTACTTC. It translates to CASSQDNSGTQYF.

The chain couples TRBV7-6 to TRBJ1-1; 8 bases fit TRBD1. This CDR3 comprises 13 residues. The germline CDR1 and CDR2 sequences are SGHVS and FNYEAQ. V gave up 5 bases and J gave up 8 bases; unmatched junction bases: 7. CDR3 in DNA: TGTGCCAGCAGCCCAAGGGGACAGGTCGAAGCTTTCTTT. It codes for CASSPRGQVEAFF.

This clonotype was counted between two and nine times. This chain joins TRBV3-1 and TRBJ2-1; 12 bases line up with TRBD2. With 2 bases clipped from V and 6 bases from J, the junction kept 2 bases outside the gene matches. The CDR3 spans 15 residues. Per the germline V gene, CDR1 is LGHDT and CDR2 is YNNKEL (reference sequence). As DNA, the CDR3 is TGTGCCAGCAGCCAAACACTAGCGGGAGGCAATGAGCAGTTCTTC. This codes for CASSQTLAGGNEQFF.

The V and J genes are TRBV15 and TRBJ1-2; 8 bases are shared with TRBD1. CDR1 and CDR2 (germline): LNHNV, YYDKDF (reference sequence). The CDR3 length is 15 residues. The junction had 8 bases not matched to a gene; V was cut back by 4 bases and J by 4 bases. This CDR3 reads CATSTGQGLIYGYTF. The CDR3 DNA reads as TGTGCCACCAGCACCGGACAGGGATTAATCTATGGCTACACCTTC.

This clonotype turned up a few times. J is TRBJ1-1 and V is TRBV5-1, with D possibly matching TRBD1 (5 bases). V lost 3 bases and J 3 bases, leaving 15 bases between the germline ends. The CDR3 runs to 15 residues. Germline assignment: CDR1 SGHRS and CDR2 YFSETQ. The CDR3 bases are TGCGCCAGCAGCTGGGTGGTGGGCAGGGACACTGAAGCTTTCTTT. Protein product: CASSWVVGRDTEAFF.

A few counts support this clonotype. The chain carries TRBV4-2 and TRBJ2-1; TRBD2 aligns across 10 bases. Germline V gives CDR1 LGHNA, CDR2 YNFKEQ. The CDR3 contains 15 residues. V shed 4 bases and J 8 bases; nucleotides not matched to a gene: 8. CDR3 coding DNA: TGTGCCAGCAGCCGAGCGGGAGGGTCGACACATGAGCAGTTCTTC. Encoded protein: CASSRAGGSTHEQFF.

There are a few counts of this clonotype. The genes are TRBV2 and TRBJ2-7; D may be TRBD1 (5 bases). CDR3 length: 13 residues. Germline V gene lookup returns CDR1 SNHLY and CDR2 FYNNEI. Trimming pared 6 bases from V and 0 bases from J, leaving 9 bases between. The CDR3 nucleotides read TGTGCCAGCAGGGTTGACAGCTCCTACGAGCAGTACTTC. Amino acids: CASRVDSSYEQYF. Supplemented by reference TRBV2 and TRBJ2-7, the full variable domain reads EPEVTQTPSHQVTQMGQEVILRCVPISNHLYFYWYRQILGQKVEFLVSFYNNEISEKSEIFDDQFSVERPDGSNFTLKIRSTKLEDSAMYFCASRVDSSYEQYFGPGTRLTVT.